A single sample is the source of the 27 T cell receptor beta chains below, sequenced in a study of identical twins. From the 5' RACE reads, TCRdb called clonotypes with MiXCR, one entry per CDR3 protein. The sample records 300,000 to 400,000 distinct CDR3 sequences, around 12% being singletons. The data were also submitted as part of a second study, on yellow fever vaccine responses in identical twins.

The sequencing input was CD8+ T cells sorted from blood. All receptors derive from a woman aged 18-35 years in good health.

This clonotype turned up a few times. J is TRBJ2-5 and V is TRBV12-3 or TRBV12-4; 10 bases agree with TRBD2. This CDR3 has 16 amino acids. V dropped 4 bases and J dropped 1; count of bases not matched to a gene: 6. CDR3 sequence (DNA): TGTGCCAGCAGTTCCTTAGGGACTAGCGCCCAAGAGACCCAGTACTTC. Its translation is CASSSLGTSAQETQYF.

This clonotype was detected only a few times. This chain connects TRBV7-8 to TRBJ2-3; 11 nucleotides match TRBD1. The CDR3 sequence is 15 residues long. V lost 2 bases and J lost 4; bases outside the gene matches: 2. The germline V gene has CDR1 SGHVS and CDR2 FQNEAQ. CDR3 coding DNA: TGTGCCAGCAGCTTACGGACAGGGGGCCCAGATACGCAGTATTTT. Amino acids: CASSLRTGGPDTQYF.

In its sample, this clonotype was seen a few times. The V and J genes are TRBV29-1 and TRBJ2-7; a weak D match, TRBD1 (5 bases). V was clipped by 3 bases and J by 4 bases, with 10 bases between them. CDR3 length: 12 residues. CDR1 is SQVTM, CDR2 ANQGSEA, per germline. The CDR3 reads CSVEGGAYEQYF. The CDR3 nucleotides are TGCAGCGTTGAGGGTGGGGCTTACGAGCAGTACTTC.

This clonotype was picked up a small number of times. One end of the junction fails to match germline, which may point to a read error. The V call is TRBV3-1, the J call TRBJ2-6; D is perhaps TRBD1 (6 bases). Per germline, CDR1 LGHDT and CDR2 YNNKEL (reference sequence). The CDR3 runs to 19 residues. CDR3 sequence: CACSQVVGHIPSGANVLTF. In nucleotides, the CDR3 is TGTGCCTGCAGCCAAGTCGTGGGACACATTCCCTCTGGGGCCAACGTCCTGACTTTC.

This clonotype was counted between two and nine times. The chain recombines TRBV3-1 with TRBJ1-1; D is undetermined. The V end lost 4 bases, the J end lost 0 bases, and 6 bases lay between the germline ends. This CDR3 is 13 amino acids long. Per the germline V gene, CDR1 is LGHDT and CDR2 is YNNKEL (reference sequence). CDR3 coding DNA: TGTGCCAGCAGCCGCAGGATGAACACTGAAGCTTTCTTT. This encodes CASSRRMNTEAFF.

In this sample, this clonotype turned up a few times. This chain joins TRBV7-9 and TRBJ1-6; D is ambiguous. CDR1 and CDR2 from the germline V gene are SEHNR and FQNEAQ (reference sequence). V gave up 5 bases and J gave up 5 bases, with 4 bases separating them. This CDR3 is built from 12 residues. The CDR3 region is CASSRNNSPLHF. In nucleotides, the CDR3 is TGTGCCAGCAGCCGGAATAATTCACCCCTCCACTTT.

This clonotype was picked up many times. The J gene is TRBJ2-7, the V gene TRBV20-1; D gene ambiguous. Germline CDR1 and CDR2: DFQATT and SNEGSKA (reference sequence). CDR3 length equals 11 residues. V gave up 0 bases and J gave up 3 bases, with 3 bases separating them. The CDR3 nucleotides read TGCAGTGCTAGAGACAGCTACGAGCAGTACGTC. This gives the protein CSARDSYEQYV.

This clonotype was seen a few times. The V gene is TRBV5-5, the J gene TRBJ1-1, with unresolved D. V lost 1 base and J 5 bases, leaving 12 bases between the germline ends. Germline CDR1 is SGHKS and CDR2 is YYEKEE (reference sequence). The CDR3 is 14 amino acids. CDR3 nucleotide sequence: TGTGCCAGCAGCTTGACCGAACGTGGGACTGAAGCTTTCTTT. The encoded protein is CASSLTERGTEAFF.

V and J are TRBV5-8 and TRBJ2-5; D gene uncertain. The CDR3 extends over 10 amino acids. In germline, CDR1 is SGHTS, CDR2 YDEGEE. Between the trimmed V and J ends, which lost 7 bases and 3 bases, there was a span of 4 bases. CDR3 region: CASLEETQYF. The CDR3 DNA reads TGTGCCAGCCTGGAAGAGACCCAGTACTTC.

The chain recombines TRBV2 with TRBJ2-1; possibly TRBD2 for D (6 bases). CDR1 is SNHLY, CDR2 FYNNEI, per germline. The CDR3 contains 12 residues. The V and J ends lost 8 bases and 6 bases respectively, with 11 bases between them. The CDR3 sequence: CASVGGSNEQFF. The CDR3 DNA reads TGTGCCAGCGTTGGGGGGAGCAATGAGCAGTTCTTC.

This rearrangement joins TRBV2 to TRBJ2-5, with a weak D call TRBD2 (6 bases). The CDR3 spans 18 residues. Germline V gene lookup returns CDR1 SNHLY and CDR2 FYNNEI. V lost 4 bases, J lost 1 base, and 22 bases lay in between. CDR3 nucleotides: TGTGCCAGCAGTGGTGATTTAATGGAGGGGCCTACCCAAGAGACCCAGTACTTC. It yields the protein CASSGDLMEGPTQETQYF.

The chain recombines TRBV11-2 with TRBJ1-2; 7 nucleotides match TRBD1. V dropped 5 bases and J dropped 1; count of bases not matched to a gene: 7. CDR1 is SGHAT, CDR2 FQNNGV, per germline. This CDR3 comprises 15 residues. The CDR3 DNA follows: TGTGCCAGCAGCATTTCCGGGACAGATAACTATGGCTACACCTTC. Its translation is CASSISGTDNYGYTF.

This rearrangement joins TRBV20-1 to TRBJ2-7, with a weak D call TRBD1 (5 bases). V was clipped by 3 bases and J by 0 bases, with 9 bases between them. This CDR3 is built from 13 residues. The V gene's germline CDR1 is DFQATT and CDR2 SNEGSKA (reference sequence). CDR3 sequence: CSARDTDSYEQYV. The CDR3 coding sequence is TGCAGTGCTAGGGACACCGACTCCTACGAGCAGTACGTC.

J is TRBJ2-3 and V is TRBV5-5, with TRBD1 identical over 7 bases. From germline, CDR1 is SGHKS and CDR2 YYEKEE (reference sequence). This CDR3 comprises 14 residues. Losses at the gene ends were 2 bases for V and 4 bases for J; bases not matched to a gene: 4. The CDR3 DNA follows: TGTGCCAGCAGCTTCCGACAGGGACCAGATACGCAGTATTTT. It is translated as CASSFRQGPDTQYF.

The V gene is TRBV20-1, the J gene TRBJ1-1; D is ambiguous. Germline V CDR1 and CDR2: DFQATT, SNEGSKA (reference sequence). The CDR3 runs to 11 residues. V was trimmed by 1 base and J by 3 bases, leaving 3 bases between them. CDR3 amino acids: CSARVYTEAFF. The CDR3 DNA reads TGCAGTGCTAGAGTTTACACTGAAGCTTTCTTT.

This clonotype was recorded at least ten times. The chain has TRBV5-1 and TRBJ2-7, with D maybe TRBD1 (6 bases). CDR3 size: 12 residues. The V gene lost 0 bases and the J gene lost 6 bases, with 7 bases spanning the gap. Germline V lookup: CDR1 SGHRS, CDR2 YFSETQ. CDR3 sequence reads: CASSLDRAEQYF. CDR3 DNA: TGCGCCAGCAGCTTGGACAGGGCCGAGCAGTACTTC.

The table lists this clonotype with many counts. This sequence joins TRBV2 and TRBJ2-3; tentative D call: TRBD2 (5 bases). This CDR3 comprises 13 residues. Germline CDR1 reads SNHLY; CDR2 reads FYNNEI. V was trimmed by 9 bases and J by 5 bases, leaving 15 bases between them. CDR3 DNA: TGTGCCAGAGACGGGGTTTGGGGAGATACGCAGTATTTT. It codes for CARDGVWGDTQYF.

This clonotype was observed many times. V usage is TRBV12-3 or TRBV12-4 and J usage is TRBJ2-7; D is undetermined. Between the trimmed V and J ends, which lost 7 bases and 3 bases, there was a span of 16 bases. This CDR3 has 14 amino acids. In DNA form, the CDR3 reads TGTGCCAGCACCTCGGACCAGAGAGTCTACGAGCAGTACTTC. Protein: CASTSDQRVYEQYF.

Only a few counts were recorded for this clonotype. The J gene is TRBJ2-7, the V gene TRBV21-1. TRBV21-1 represents a pseudogene. The CDR3 has 13 amino acids. CDR3 sequence reads: CASSKRVLYEQYF. CDR3 DNA sequence: TGTGCCAGCAGCAAAAGGGTTCTCTACGAGCAGTACTTC.

The CDR3 loop is CASSLAIAPSYEQYV. The CDR3 coding sequence is TGTGCCAGCAGCTTAGCGATCGCACCTTCCTACGAGCAGTACGTC. The chain links TRBV7-9 to TRBJ2-7; D gene ambiguous. V was cut by 0 bases and J by 1 base, with 10 bases left in between. Germline V lookup: CDR1 SEHNR, CDR2 FQNEAQ (reference sequence). The CDR3 contains 15 residues.

This clonotype was picked up many times. The chain links TRBV24-1 to TRBJ1-2; D is unclear. Germline assignment: CDR1 KGHDR and CDR2 SFDVKD. V was trimmed by 4 bases and J by 4 bases, leaving 9 bases between them. This CDR3 spans 13 amino acids. The CDR3 is CATSEGGGYGYTF. CDR3 in DNA: TGTGCCACCAGTGAAGGAGGAGGCTATGGCTACACCTTC.

This clonotype was observed at least ten times. J is TRBJ2-2 and V is TRBV5-1, with D perhaps being TRBD1 or TRBD2 (5 bases each). With 0 bases removed from V and 3 bases from J, the gap between germline ends came to 12 bases. From germline, CDR1 is SGHRS and CDR2 YFSETQ. This CDR3 region has 16 residues. The CDR3 DNA reads as TGCGCCAGCAGCTTGGCCGGGGACGGCGACACCGGGGAGCTGTTTTTT. It is translated as CASSLAGDGDTGELFF.

The sample holds a few counts of this clonotype. The J gene is TRBJ2-7, the V gene TRBV28; D is possibly TRBD2 (6 bases). The germline gives CDR1 MDHEN, CDR2 SYDVKM. The CDR3 extends over 13 amino acids. V was cut by 3 bases and J by 7 bases, with 13 bases left in between. CDR3 bases: TGTGCCAGCAGTTTGGGGGACTCTATGGAGCAGTACTTC. Protein product: CASSLGDSMEQYF.

This clonotype was seen a handful of times. The gene calls are TRBV12-3 or TRBV12-4 and TRBJ1-3, with no clear D. The CDR3 runs 10 residues. Trimming took 4 bases from V and 12 from J, leaving 7 bases between them. CDR3: CASSSSVIYF. In DNA form, the CDR3 reads TGTGCCAGCAGTTCCTCGGTCATATATTTT.

The rearrangement joins TRBV11-2 to TRBJ2-5; D is uncertain. CDR3 length: 12 amino acids. CDR1 is SGHAT, CDR2 FQNNGV, per germline. The germline V and J ends were trimmed by 4 bases and 5 bases, with 8 bases remaining between them. CDR3 protein: CASSSPVETQYF. DNA for the CDR3: TGTGCCAGCAGCTCCCCTGTGGAGACCCAGTACTTC.

In its sample, this clonotype was seen a few times. The chain couples TRBV7-2 to TRBJ2-7, with D hard to call. The CDR3 spans 11 residues. Trimming stripped 1 base from V and 12 bases from J, with 10 bases between. The V gene's germline CDR1 is SGHTA and CDR2 FQGNSA. Written as DNA, the CDR3 is TGTGCCAGCAGCTTAGGTCTAGAGGTGTACGTC. Translating gives CASSLGLEVYV.

This sequence joins TRBV7-9 and TRBJ2-5; no firm D call. The germline V gene encodes CDR1 SEHNR and CDR2 FQNEAQ (reference sequence). V was shortened by 1 base and J by 7 bases, with 10 bases between the two germline ends. The CDR3 is made up of 13 amino acids. The CDR3 DNA sequence: TGTGCCAGCAGCTTAGTTCCGGGTAGGACCCAGTACTTC. Translation: CASSLVPGRTQYF.